The clone carrying this T cell receptor beta chain was seen many times. These data originate in a study of T cells in Graves' hyperthyroidism and ophthalmopathy. A NOSPECS grade of at least 4, a Clinical Activity Score of at least 3 and duration under 3 months were recorded in ophthalmopathy patients. TCR beta CDR3 regions were amplified from RNA. Researchers ran a first-round RT-PCR on the TCR CDR3 using the HTBI primer set. TCRdb processed the multiplex PCR reads anew with MiXCR; each CDR3 protein has one entry. The table lists some 340,000 distinct CDR3 sequences, about 13% of them singletons. V lost 7 bases and J lost 2, with 16 bases in between. Germline V gives CDR1 MNHNS, CDR2 SASEGT. This CDR3 contains 15 residues.

The receptor was derived from a woman aged 40 to 50 with Graves' ophthalmopathy. V is TRBV6-1 and J is TRBJ2-3, with a tentative D call TRBD1 (5 bases). What was sequenced was blood. The CDR3 DNA follows: TGTGCCAGCAACACCGCAGGGTCCAACACAGATACGCAGTATTTT. Amino acids: CASNTAGSNTDTQYF.